Included here is one TCR beta chain sequence, with context. This clonotype was detected many times. This clone's antigen is unknown. The junction departs from germline at one end; a sequencing error may be responsible. The CDR3 runs 16 residues from the cysteine to the phenylalanine. Only CDR3 DNA remains: 48 bases, in frame from the first base. CDR1 and CDR2 are drawn from the germline V gene: SGHTA, FQGNSA. The data belong to a study of read filtering for tumor transcriptome and immune sequencing (TCRdb year 2020). With regard to the full study: The cohort had around 16 male and some 15 female patients with a mean age of roughly 70 years, ranging from about 45 to 85. A main aim was a read-filtering strategy for immune repertoire data, specifically whether clonotypes supported by a single read should be removed. TCR-region mapped reads per sample ranged from about 4.05 to 11 million with IR-seq versus only about 85 to 1273 with RNA-seq. Using the same bone marrow samples, the study ran both targeted immune repertoire sequencing and bulk whole-transcriptome sequencing and then compared the TCR repertoires from each method. After DNase treatment, whole-transcriptome libraries were prepared with the TruSeq RNA Access Library Prep Kit. By revised international staging, under 10 patients were R-ISS I, 15 to 20 were R-ISS II and roughly seven were R-ISS III. What the research found in general, with its limitations: The sorted CD138-negative fraction was not purified T cells but a mixed bone marrow immune population. When single-read clonotypes were removed, the proportions of shared clonotypes in IR-seq and RNA-seq correlated more strongly. IR-seq captured clonotypes at much higher depth and more reliably than RNA-seq, and smaller IR-seq throughput sufficed to identify most shared clonotypes. Single-read clonotypes made up 80% to 85% of clonotypes but 3% to 3.5% of total reads in IR-seq, and about three quarters of clonotypes and about 45% of reads in RNA-seq.

Bone marrow was sampled from every patient at the time of active disease. Ficoll-Hypaque density gradient centrifugation was used to isolate the bone marrow mononuclear cells. Myeloma plasma cells were removed and CD138-negative cells were collected by negative selection after labeling with CD138 magnetic microbeads on a MACS separator. Purity of the isolated cells was checked by flow cytometry on an Attune NxT using CD138 antibodies. Total RNA was extracted with TRIzol reagent and quantified with a NanoDrop spectrophotometer. For each patient, paired RNA-seq and IR-seq were run on the CD138-negative bone marrow sample from that patient. TCR libraries were built from roughly 400 ng RNA with the Immunoverse kit, using molecular barcoded adaptors covering alpha/delta and beta/gamma chains. TCR library preparation was performed with the same RNA that was used for transcriptome sequencing. An Illumina HiSeq 4000 with 2 x 150 cycles was used to sequence the TCR libraries. The study's own analysis went as follows. TCR reads were aligned to human V, D, J and C references and assembled into CDR3 clonotypes with MiXCR, including quality filtering and error correction. The tcR package in R was used for analysis of clonotype counts and gene usage diversity. For inspection of raw mapping reads, RNA-seq reads were mapped by STAR aligner version 2.5.3a onto GRCh37 of the human genome. To test how sequencing depth affects detected clonotypes, IR-seq fastq files were randomly downsampled with Seqtk 1.3. In TCRdb, the public reads were trimmed at Q25 with fastp and aligned with MiXCR, with productive beta chains retained. Merged by CDR3 protein, the rows form single entries marked with the most common genes and DNA. What appears here as the V and J calls and clone size reflects TCRdb's work, not the paper's. This sample is represented by roughly 5,800 distinct CDR3 sequences; 23% of them were singletons. Approximately 48% of the sample goes to the ten largest clones.

The TCR was taken from a donor aged 40 or older with multiple myeloma. This chain joins TRBV7-2 to TRBJ1-5; no confident D gene assignment can be made. The sequencing sample was made of a population of CD138-negative cells sorted from bone marrow. Per the publication, the cell subset or site label means: bone marrow mononuclear cells depleted of CD138+ plasma/myeloma cells by negative magnetic selection. The DNA is as follows: TGTGCCAGCAGCTTATCGGAGGTGTATAGCAATCAGCCCCGGCATTTT. Its amino acids are CASSLSEVYSNQPRHF.